This T cell receptor (beta chain) stems from a study of cytomegalovirus exposure and HLA in healthy donors (TCRdb year 2017). The study in broad terms: According to a later analysis, one platform produced both the 110 or so validation repertoires and the 550 to 800 repertoires of the first cohort. The study aimed to test whether cataloging public T cell receptors could reveal signatures of past pathogen exposure. A separate validation cohort of some 130 different subjects was used in addition to the approximately 670-subject first cohort. To predict cytomegalovirus infection status, the study combined high-throughput TCR immunosequencing, statistical association of individual TCRs with disease status, and machine learning. What the research found in general, with its limitations: The classifier was reported to diagnose cytomegalovirus status with high specificity and sensitivity in both the original and validation cohorts. Across donors, most TCR sequences were observed very rarely, whereas some public TCRs were present in many individuals. The study gave a list of under 200 TCR beta chains associated with cytomegalovirus. It was suggested by the authors that the approach could potentially be generalized to other disease states and immunological phenotypes. Three of the identified cytomegalovirus-associated TCR beta chains were confirmed in vitro to be specific for cytomegalovirus antigens. Of the cluster scores, roughly 95% were above 0 in a later analysis, which found that TCRs clustered in the first cohort also tended to co-occur in the 120 validation repertoires. A later analysis lacked HLA typing for the validation cohort, so it scored co-occurrence in that cohort across all 120 or so repertoires.

Worth noting for this clone: The clone's antigen remains unknown. No much larger clone exists at a distance of one base, and base qualities are not known.

According to the germline V gene (reference sequence), CDR1 reads LNHDA and CDR2 reads SQIVND. Trimming accounts for 5 bases at V and 2 bases at J, while the number of junction bases matched to no gene is 7. Inclusive of the bounding cysteine and phenylalanine, the CDR3 is 15 residues long. The retained sequence is limited to the CDR3, 45 bases, with the frame set at the first base. The library was produced with the immunoSEQ multiplex PCR assay. Regarding the original processing steps: To diagnose cytomegalovirus status from the catalog of TCR beta chain sequences, a statistical classification framework was built. As stored in TCRdb, this immuneACCESS dataset retains in-frame rearrangements with V and J assigned. A fraction of the clones does not appear; measured against another copy, unresolved V genes explain less than half of the discrepancy, and the remainder lacks a known reason. V, J and clone size are taken as reported in that table, and D and trimming were inferred from the DNA itself. Present in this sample are 250,000 to 350,000 clones, 70% to 90% of which were seen just once. Together, the top ten hold around 0.88% of the sample.

Donors formed part of the validation cohort, which comprised about 120 subjects and was distinct from the first cohort of fewer than 750 subjects. Recombination linked TRBV19 to TRBJ1-2; 8 middle bases align to TRBD1. The receptor comes from a man aged 25 to 40 in good health and CMV-seronegative. Input material: PBMCs. The CDR3 protein: CASSLRTGSNYGYTF. The nucleotide sequence reads TGTGCCAGTAGTCTCCGGACAGGGAGCAACTATGGCTACACCTTC. Here the CDR3 is joined to the reference TRBV19 and TRBJ1-2 genes, and the full variable domain is: DGGITQSPKYLFRKEGQNVTLSCEQNLNHDAMYWYRQDPGQGLRLIYYSQIVNDFQKGDIAEGYSVSREKKESFPLTVTSAQKNPTAFYLCASSLRTGSNYGYTFGSGTRLTVV.